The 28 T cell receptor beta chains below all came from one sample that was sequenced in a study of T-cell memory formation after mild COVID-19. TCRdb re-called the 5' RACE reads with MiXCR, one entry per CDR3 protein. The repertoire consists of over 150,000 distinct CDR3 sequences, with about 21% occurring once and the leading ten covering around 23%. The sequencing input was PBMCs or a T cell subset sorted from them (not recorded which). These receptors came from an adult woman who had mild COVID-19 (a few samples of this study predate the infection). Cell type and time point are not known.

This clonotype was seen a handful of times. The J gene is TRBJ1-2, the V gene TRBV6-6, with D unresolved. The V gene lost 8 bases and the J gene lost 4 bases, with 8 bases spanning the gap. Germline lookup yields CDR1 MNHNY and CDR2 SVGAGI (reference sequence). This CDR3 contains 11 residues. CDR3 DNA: TGTGCCAGCTCTCAGGTCTATGGCTACACCTTC. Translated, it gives CASSQVYGYTF.

CDR3 DNA: TGTGCCAGCAGCTTGGACTGGGAAGGGCCCGATGGGGGGAGTCCAGATACGCAGTATTTT. As protein: CASSLDWEGPDGGSPDTQYF. V usage is TRBV5-6 and J usage is TRBJ2-3; perhaps TRBD2 as D (6 bases). Germline V CDR1 and CDR2: SGHDT, YYEEEE. V lost 0 bases and J lost 4, with 27 bases in between. The CDR3 runs to 20 residues.

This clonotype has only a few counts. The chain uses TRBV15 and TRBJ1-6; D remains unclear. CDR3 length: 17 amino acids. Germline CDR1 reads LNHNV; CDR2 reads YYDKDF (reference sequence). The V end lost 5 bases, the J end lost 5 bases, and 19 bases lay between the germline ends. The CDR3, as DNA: TGTGCCACCAGCTCCGGGGTGAGGGTTCTCGATAATTCACCCCTCCACTTT. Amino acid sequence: CATSSGVRVLDNSPLHF.

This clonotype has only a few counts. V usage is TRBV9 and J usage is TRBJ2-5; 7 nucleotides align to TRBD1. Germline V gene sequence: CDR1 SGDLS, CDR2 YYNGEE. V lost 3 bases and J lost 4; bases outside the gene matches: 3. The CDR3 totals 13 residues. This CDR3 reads CASSADRLETQYF. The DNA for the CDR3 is TGTGCCAGCAGCGCGGACAGGCTAGAGACCCAGTACTTC.

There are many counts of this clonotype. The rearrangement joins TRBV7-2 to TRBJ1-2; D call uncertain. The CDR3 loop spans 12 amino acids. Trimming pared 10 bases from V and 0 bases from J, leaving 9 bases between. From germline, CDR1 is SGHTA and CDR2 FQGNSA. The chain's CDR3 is CATQGTNYGYTF. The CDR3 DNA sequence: TGTGCCACCCAAGGGACTAACTATGGCTACACCTTC.

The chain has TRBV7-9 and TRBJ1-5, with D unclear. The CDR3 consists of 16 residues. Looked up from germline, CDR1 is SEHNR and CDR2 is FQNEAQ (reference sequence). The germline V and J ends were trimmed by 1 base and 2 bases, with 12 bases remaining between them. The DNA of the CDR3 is TGTGCCAGCAGCTTAGGTCCAGGTCTGGGCAATCAGCCCCAGCATTTT. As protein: CASSLGPGLGNQPQHF. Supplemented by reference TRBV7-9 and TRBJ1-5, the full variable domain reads DTGVSQNPRHKITKRGQNVTFRCDPISEHNRLYWYRQTLGQGPEFLTYFQNEAQLEKSRLLSDRFSAERPKGSFSTLEIQRTEQGDSAMYLCASSLGPGLGNQPQHFGDGTRLSIL.

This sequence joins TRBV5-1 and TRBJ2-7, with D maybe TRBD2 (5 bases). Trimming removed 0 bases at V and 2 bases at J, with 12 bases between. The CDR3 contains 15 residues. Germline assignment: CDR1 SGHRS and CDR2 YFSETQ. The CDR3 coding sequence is TGCGCCAGCAGCTTGGAAGTGAGCGGAGCCTACGAGCAGTACTTC. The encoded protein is CASSLEVSGAYEQYF. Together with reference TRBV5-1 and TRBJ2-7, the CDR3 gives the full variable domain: KAGVTQTPRYLIKTRGQQVTLSCSPISGHRSVSWYQQTPGQGLQFLFEYFSETQRNKGNFPGRFSGRQFSNSRSEMNVSTLELGDSALYLCASSLEVSGAYEQYFGPGTRLTVT.

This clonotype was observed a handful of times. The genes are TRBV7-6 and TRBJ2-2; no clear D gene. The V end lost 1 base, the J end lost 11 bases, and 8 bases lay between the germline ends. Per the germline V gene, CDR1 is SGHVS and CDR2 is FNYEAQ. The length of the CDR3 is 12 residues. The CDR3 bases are TGTGCCAGCAGCTTAGAGGGCGGAGAGCTGTTTTTT. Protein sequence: CASSLEGGELFF.

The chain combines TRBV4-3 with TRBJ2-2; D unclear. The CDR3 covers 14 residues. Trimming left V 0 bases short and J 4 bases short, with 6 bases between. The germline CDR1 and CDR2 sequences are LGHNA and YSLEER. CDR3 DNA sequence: TGCGCCAGCAGCCAAGACTACAGCACCGGGGAGCTGTTTTTT. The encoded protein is CASSQDYSTGELFF.

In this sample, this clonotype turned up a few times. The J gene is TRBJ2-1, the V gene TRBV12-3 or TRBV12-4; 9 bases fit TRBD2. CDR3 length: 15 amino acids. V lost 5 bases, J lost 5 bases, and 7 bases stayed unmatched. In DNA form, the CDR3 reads TGTGCCAGCAGTGGTCCTAGCGGGGTTAACAATGAGCAGTTCTTC. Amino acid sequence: CASSGPSGVNNEQFF.

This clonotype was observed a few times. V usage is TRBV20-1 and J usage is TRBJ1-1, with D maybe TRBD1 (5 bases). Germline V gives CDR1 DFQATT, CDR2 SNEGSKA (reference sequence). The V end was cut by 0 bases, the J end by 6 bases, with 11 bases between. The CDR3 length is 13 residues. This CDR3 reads CSARDQGGAEAFF. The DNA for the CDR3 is TGCAGTGCTAGAGATCAGGGTGGCGCTGAAGCTTTCTTT.

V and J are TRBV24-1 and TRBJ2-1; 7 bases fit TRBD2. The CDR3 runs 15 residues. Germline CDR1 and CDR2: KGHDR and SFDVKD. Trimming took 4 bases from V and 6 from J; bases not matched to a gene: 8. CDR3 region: CATSEVGGSFNEQFF. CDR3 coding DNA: TGTGCCACCAGTGAGGTGGGCGGGAGTTTCAATGAGCAGTTCTTC.

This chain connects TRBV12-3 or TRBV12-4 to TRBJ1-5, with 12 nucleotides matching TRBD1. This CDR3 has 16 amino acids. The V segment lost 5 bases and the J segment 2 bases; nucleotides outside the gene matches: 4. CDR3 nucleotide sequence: TGTGCCAGCAGTGCCGGGACAGGGGGCGGCAATCAGCCCCAGCATTTT. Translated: CASSAGTGGGNQPQHF.

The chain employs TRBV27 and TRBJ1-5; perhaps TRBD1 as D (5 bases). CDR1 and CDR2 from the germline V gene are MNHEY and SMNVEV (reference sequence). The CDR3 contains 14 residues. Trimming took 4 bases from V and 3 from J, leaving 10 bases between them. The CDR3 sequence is CASSSGTPNQPQHF. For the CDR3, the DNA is TGTGCCAGCAGTTCCGGGACTCCCAATCAGCCCCAGCATTTT.

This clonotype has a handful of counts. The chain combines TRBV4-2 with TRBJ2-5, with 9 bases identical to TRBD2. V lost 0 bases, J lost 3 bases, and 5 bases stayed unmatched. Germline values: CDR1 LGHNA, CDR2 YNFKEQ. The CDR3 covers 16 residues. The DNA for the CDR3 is TGTGCCAGCAGCCAAGAGGAGGCGGGGGGGAAAGAGACCCAGTACTTC. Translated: CASSQEEAGGKETQYF.

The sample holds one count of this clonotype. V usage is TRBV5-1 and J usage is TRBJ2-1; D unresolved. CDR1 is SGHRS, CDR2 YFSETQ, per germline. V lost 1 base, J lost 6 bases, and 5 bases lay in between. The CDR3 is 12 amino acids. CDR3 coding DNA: TGCGCCAGCAGCTTGCGCGTCAATGAGCAGTTCTTC. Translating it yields CASSLRVNEQFF. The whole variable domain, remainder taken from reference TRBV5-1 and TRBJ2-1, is KAGVTQTPRYLIKTRGQQVTLSCSPISGHRSVSWYQQTPGQGLQFLFEYFSETQRNKGNFPGRFSGRQFSNSRSEMNVSTLELGDSALYLCASSLRVNEQFFGPGTRLTVL.

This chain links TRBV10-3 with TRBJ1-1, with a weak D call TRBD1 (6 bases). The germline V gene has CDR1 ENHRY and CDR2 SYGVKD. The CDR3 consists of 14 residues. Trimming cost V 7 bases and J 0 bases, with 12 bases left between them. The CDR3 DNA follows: TGTGCCATCACCAAACAGGGTATGAACACTGAAGCTTTCTTT. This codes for CAITKQGMNTEAFF.

This CDR3 reads CASSQERTGNGEAFF. The DNA of the CDR3 is TGTGCCAGCAGCCAGGAAAGGACAGGGAACGGTGAAGCTTTCTTT. The gene calls are TRBV3-1 and TRBJ1-1; 8 bases are shared with TRBD1. The V gene's germline CDR1 is LGHDT and CDR2 YNNKEL (reference sequence). V was pared by 3 bases and J by 7 bases, with 10 bases of the junction left unmatched. CDR3 length: 15 amino acids.

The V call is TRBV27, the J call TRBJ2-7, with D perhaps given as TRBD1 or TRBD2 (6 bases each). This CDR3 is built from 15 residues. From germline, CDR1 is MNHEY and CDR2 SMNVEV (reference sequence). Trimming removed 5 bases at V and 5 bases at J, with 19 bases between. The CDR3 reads CASSPRLGGLHEQYF. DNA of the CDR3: TGTGCCAGCAGTCCCCGTCTGGGGGGCCTCCACGAGCAGTACTTC.

The CDR3 bases are TGTGCCAGCCAGAGGCAGGAGGGTGTCGAAGCTTTCTTT. Translation: CASQRQEGVEAFF. This sequence joins TRBV3-1 and TRBJ1-1; D not resolved. The CDR3 is 13 residues long. Trimming removed 8 bases from V and 8 bases from J, with 18 bases in between. Germline lookup yields CDR1 LGHDT and CDR2 YNNKEL (reference sequence).

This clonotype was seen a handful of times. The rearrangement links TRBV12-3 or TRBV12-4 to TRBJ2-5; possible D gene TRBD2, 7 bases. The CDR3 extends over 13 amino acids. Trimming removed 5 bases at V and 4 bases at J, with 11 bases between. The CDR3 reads CASSIGGVETQYF. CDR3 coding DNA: TGTGCCAGCAGTATAGGGGGGGTAGAGACCCAGTACTTC.

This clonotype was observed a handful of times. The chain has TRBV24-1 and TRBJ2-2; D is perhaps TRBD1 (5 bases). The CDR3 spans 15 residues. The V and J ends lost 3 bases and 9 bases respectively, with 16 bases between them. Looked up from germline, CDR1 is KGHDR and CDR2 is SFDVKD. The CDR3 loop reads CATSDETATSRELFF. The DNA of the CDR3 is TGTGCCACCAGTGATGAGACAGCCACATCCCGGGAGCTGTTTTTT.

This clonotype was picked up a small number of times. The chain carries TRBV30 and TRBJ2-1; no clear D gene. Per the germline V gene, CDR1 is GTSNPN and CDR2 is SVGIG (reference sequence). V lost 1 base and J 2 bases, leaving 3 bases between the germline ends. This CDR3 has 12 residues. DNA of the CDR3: TGTGCCTGGAGTGCGGCCTACAATGAGCAGTTCTTC. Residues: CAWSAAYNEQFF.

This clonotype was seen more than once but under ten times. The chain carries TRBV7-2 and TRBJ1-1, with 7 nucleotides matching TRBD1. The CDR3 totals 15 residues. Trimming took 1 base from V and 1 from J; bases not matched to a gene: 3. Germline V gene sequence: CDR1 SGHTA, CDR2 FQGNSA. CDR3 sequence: CASSLDGQENTEAFF. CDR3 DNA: TGTGCCAGCAGCTTAGATGGACAGGAGAACACTGAAGCTTTCTTT.

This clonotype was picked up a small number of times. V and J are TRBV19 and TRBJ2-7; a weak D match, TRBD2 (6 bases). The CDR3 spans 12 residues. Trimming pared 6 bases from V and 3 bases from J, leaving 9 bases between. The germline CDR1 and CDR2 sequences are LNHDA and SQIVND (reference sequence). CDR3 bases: TGTGCCAGTAGCGGGGGATACTACGAGCAGTACTTC. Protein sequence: CASSGGYYEQYF.

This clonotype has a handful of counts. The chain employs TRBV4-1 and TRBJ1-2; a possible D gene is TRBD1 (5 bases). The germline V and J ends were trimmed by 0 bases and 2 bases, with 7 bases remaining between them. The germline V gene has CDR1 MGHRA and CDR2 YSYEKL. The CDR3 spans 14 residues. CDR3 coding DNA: TGCGCCAGCAGCCAAGATGCAGGGAACTATGGCTACACCTTC. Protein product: CASSQDAGNYGYTF.

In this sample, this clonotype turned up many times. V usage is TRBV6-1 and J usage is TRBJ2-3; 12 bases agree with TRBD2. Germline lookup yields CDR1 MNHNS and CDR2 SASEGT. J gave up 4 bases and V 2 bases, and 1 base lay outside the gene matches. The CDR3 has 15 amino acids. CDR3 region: CASSELAGGPDTQYF. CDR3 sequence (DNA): TGTGCCAGCAGTGAACTAGCGGGAGGGCCAGATACGCAGTATTTT.

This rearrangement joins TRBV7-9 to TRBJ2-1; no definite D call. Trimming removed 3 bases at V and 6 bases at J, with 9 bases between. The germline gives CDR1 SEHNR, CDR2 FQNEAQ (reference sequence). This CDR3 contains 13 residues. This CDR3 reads CASSFSPTNEQFF. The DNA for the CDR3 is TGTGCCAGCAGCTTTTCCCCCACCAATGAGCAGTTCTTC.